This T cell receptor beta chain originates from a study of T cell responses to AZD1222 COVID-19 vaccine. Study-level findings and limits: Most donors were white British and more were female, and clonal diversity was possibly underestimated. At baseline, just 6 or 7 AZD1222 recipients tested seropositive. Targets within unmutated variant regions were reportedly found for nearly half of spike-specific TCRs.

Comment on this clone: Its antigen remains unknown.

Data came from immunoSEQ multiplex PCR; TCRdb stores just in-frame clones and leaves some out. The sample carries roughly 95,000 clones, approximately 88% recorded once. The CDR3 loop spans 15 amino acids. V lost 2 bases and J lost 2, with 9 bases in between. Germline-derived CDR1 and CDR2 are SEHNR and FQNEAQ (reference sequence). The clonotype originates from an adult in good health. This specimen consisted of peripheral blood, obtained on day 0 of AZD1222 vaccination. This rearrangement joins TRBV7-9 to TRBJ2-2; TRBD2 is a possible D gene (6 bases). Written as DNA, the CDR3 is TGTGCCAGCAGCTTAAAACTAGCCAACACCGGGGAGCTGTTTTTT. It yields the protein CASSLKLANTGELFF.